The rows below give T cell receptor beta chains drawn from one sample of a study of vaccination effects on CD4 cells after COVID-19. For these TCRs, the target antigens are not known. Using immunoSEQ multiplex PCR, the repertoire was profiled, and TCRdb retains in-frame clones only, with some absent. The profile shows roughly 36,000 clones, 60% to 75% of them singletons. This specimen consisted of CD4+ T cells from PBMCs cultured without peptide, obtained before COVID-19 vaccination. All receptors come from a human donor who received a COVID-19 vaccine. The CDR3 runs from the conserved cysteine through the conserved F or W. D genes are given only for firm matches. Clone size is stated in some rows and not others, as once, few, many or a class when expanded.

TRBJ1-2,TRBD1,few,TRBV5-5,TGTGCCAGCAGCTTTTCGACAGGGGAATATGGCTACACCTTC,CASSFSTGEYGYTF
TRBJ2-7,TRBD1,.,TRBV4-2,TGTGCCAGCAGCCAAGCGGACAGGGCCTACGAGCAGTACTTC,CASSQADRAYEQYF
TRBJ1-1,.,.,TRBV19,TGTGCCAGTAGTATTACAGGGAAGAACACTGAAGCTTTCTTT,CASSITGKNTEAFF
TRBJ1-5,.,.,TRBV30,TGTGCCTGGAGTTTAAATAGTGGTCAGCCCCAGCATTTT,CAWSLNSGQPQHF
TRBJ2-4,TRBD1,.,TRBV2,TGTGCCAGCAGAGACAGGGTTTTAGCCAAAAACATTCAGTACTTC,CASRDRVLAKNIQYF
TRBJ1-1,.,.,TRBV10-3,TGTGCCATCAGTGGTCAGAGGGGAAACACTGAAGCTTTCTTT,CAISGQRGNTEAFF
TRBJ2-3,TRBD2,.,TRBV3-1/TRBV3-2,TGTGCCAGCAGTCAGACTAGCGGGGGCACAGATACGCAGTATTTT,CASSQTSGGTDTQYF
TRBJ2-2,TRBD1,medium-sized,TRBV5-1,TGCGCCAGCAGCCCCGACAGGGCGAGGAACACCGGGGAGCTGTTTTTT,CASSPDRARNTGELFF
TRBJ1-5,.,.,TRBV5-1,TGCGCCAGCAGCTTGGACCAGGGGTATCAGCCCCAGCATTTT,CASSLDQGYQPQHF
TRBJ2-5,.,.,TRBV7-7,TGTGCTAGCAGCTTAGGCCGGGGACAAGAGACCCAGTACTTC,CASSLGRGQETQYF
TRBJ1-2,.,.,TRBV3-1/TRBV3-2,TGTGCCAGCAGTCAAACAGGGATAAGAGGCTACACCTTC,CASSQTGIRGYTF
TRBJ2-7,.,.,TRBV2,TGTGCCAGCAGTGTTACCAGAAGCTCCTACGAGCAGTACTTC,CASSVTRSSYEQYF
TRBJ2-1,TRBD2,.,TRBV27,TGTGCCAGCAGGACTAGCGTGATGGGATTGAATGAGCAGTTCTTC,CASRTSVMGLNEQFF